Following are 11 T cell receptor beta chains from one sample sequenced in a study of blood T cells in healthy people across ages. Primed by a sample-barcoded 5' primer and a J-beta primer mix, a second PCR proceeded for roughly 7 to 12 cycles. TCRdb ran MiXCR on the 5' RACE reads and lists one entry per CDR3 protein. The sample includes about 720,000 distinct CDR3 sequences, more than 20% seen only once; the top ten take approximately 4%. The same sample was also used in a study of T cells of mothers and their children.

Sample: blood. These receptors were collected from a boy younger than 18 in good health.

V gene TRBV7-3 combines with J gene TRBJ2-4; 12 bases agree with TRBD2. The length of the CDR3 is 16 residues. The germline gives CDR1 SGHTA, CDR2 FQGTGA. The V segment lost 5 bases and the J segment 6 bases; nucleotides outside the gene matches: 8. CDR3 in amino acids: CASSPASGGAGNIQYF. The CDR3 nucleotides are TGTGCCAGCAGCCCAGCTAGCGGGGGGGCCGGAAACATTCAGTACTTC.

The chain has TRBV3-1 and TRBJ2-5; D possibly corresponds to TRBD2 (6 bases). The CDR3 has 14 amino acids. Germline CDR1 is LGHDT and CDR2 is YNNKEL (reference sequence). V dropped 4 bases and J dropped 4 bases, with 13 bases sitting between them. The CDR3 is CASSRYMGGETQYF. Here the CDR3 DNA reads TGTGCCAGCAGCCGATACATGGGGGGAGAGACCCAGTACTTC.

This sequence joins TRBV20-1 and TRBJ1-2; 8 bases are shared with TRBD1. Germline V lookup: CDR1 DFQATT, CDR2 SNEGSKA (reference sequence). Trimming at V came to 4 bases and at J to 6 bases, leaving 13 bases not matched to a gene. The CDR3 runs 15 residues. The CDR3, as DNA: TGCAGTGCTAAAGAAACCGGGACAGGAGGCCATGGCTACACCTTC. As protein: CSAKETGTGGHGYTF.

The sample holds many counts of this clonotype. Here the CDR3 DNA reads TGTGCCAGCAGCAAAGATTGGATTGGGCGACCTCAAGAGACCCAGTACTTC. Amino acids: CASSKDWIGRPQETQYF. V usage is TRBV21-1 and J usage is TRBJ2-5; TRBD1 was called by the table and not checked on the DNA. TRBV21-1 is a pseudogene. The CDR3 loop spans 17 amino acids.

This clonotype was counted between two and nine times. The V call is TRBV2, the J call TRBJ1-4; possibly TRBD1 for D (5 bases). V lost 7 bases to trimming and J lost 9 bases, with 15 bases between them. Per germline, CDR1 SNHLY and CDR2 FYNNEI. The CDR3 covers 13 residues. In DNA form, the CDR3 reads TGTGCCAGCACACGGGGGAGACTAAAAAAACTGTTTTTT. Translated, it gives CASTRGRLKKLFF.

V is TRBV6-2 or TRBV6-3 and J is TRBJ2-7, with D tentatively TRBD1 or TRBD2 (6 bases each). Near its end, the DNA agrees better with TRBJ2-1, so the J call may be wrong. The CDR3 runs 16 residues. Germline assignment: CDR1 MNHEY and CDR2 SVGEGT. The CDR3 DNA follows: TGTGCCAGCAGTTACGAAAGGGGGGCCGTCTACAATGAGCAGTTCTTC. It specifies CASSYERGAVYNEQFF.

This sequence joins TRBV2 and TRBJ2-7; TRBD2 matches 7 bases. This CDR3 region has 17 residues. J was trimmed by 4 bases and V by 0 bases; bases with no gene match: 12. Germline-derived CDR1 and CDR2 are SNHLY and FYNNEI. In DNA, the CDR3 is TGTGCCAGCAGTGAAGCGGCGGTAAGAGCGGGAAGTTACGAGCAGTACTTC. This gives the protein CASSEAAVRAGSYEQYF. The variable domain in full, completed from reference TRBV2 and TRBJ2-7, reads EPEVTQTPSHQVTQMGQEVILRCVPISNHLYFYWYRQILGQKVEFLVSFYNNEISEKSEIFDDQFSVERPDGSNFTLKIRSTKLEDSAMYFCASSEAAVRAGSYEQYFGPGTRLTVT.

The genes are TRBV6-5 and TRBJ2-1; weak D call: TRBD2 (6 bases). V was clipped by 6 bases and J by 6 bases, with 21 bases between them. CDR3 length: 16 residues. The germline V gene has CDR1 MNHEY and CDR2 SVGAGI. CDR3 sequence: CASRPFSGSLFNEQFF. CDR3 nucleotide sequence: TGTGCCAGCAGACCCTTTAGCGGATCCTTGTTCAATGAGCAGTTCTTC.

This rearrangement joins TRBV18 to TRBJ2-5; TRBD1 matches 7 bases. The germline V gene encodes CDR1 KGHSH and CDR2 LQKENI. The CDR3 runs 15 residues. V lost 1 base to trimming and J lost 2 bases; unmatched junction nucleotides: 4. The CDR3 nucleotides read TGTGCCAGCTCACCACAGGGGGCCGGGCAAGAGACCCAGTACTTC. This sequence encodes CASSPQGAGQETQYF.

This clonotype has just a few counts. The rearrangement uses TRBV20-1 and TRBJ1-1, with TRBD1 matching over 10 bases. The trim removed 5 bases at V and 0 bases at J, leaving 12 bases unmatched. The CDR3 consists of 17 residues. Germline V gene lookup returns CDR1 DFQATT and CDR2 SNEGSKA (reference sequence). The CDR3 reads CSAPTGGLTLMNTEAFF. The DNA for the CDR3 is TGCAGTGCTCCGACAGGGGGCCTCACCCTCATGAACACTGAAGCTTTCTTT.

J is TRBJ1-6 and V is TRBV5-1; maybe TRBD1 (5 bases). Deletions cut 2 bases from V and 7 bases from J, with 19 bases between. Germline V lookup: CDR1 SGHRS, CDR2 YFSETQ. The CDR3 contains 17 residues. The CDR3 loop is CASSLHASGRENSPLHF. The CDR3 bases are TGCGCCAGCAGCTTACATGCTTCGGGACGGGAAAATTCACCCCTCCACTTT.